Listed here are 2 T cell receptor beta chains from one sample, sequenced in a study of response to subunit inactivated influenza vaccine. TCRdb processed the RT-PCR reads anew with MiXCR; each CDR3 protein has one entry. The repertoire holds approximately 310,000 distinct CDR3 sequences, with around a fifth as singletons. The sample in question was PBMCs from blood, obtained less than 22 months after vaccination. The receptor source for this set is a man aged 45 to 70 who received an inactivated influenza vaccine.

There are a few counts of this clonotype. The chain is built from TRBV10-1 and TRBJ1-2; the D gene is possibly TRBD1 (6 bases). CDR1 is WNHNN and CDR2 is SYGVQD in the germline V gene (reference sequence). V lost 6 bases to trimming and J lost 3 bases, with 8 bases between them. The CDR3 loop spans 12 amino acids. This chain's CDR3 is CASRRTDYGYTF. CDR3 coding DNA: TGCGCCAGCAGAAGGACAGACTATGGCTACACCTTC.

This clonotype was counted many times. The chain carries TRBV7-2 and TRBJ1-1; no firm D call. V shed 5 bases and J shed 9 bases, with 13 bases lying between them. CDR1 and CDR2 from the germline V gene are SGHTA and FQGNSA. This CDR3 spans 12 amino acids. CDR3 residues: CASSGVINQAFF. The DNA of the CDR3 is TGTGCCAGCAGCGGTGTAATTAACCAAGCTTTCTTT.